These 32 T cell receptor beta chains share one sample of origin, sequenced in a study of cytomegalovirus exposure and HLA in healthy donors listed by TCRdb under 2017. The protocol used for the library was the immunoSEQ multiplex PCR assay. TCRdb retrieved this table from immuneACCESS and kept in-frame rearrangements only. Not all clones are present; in checked studies, unresolved V genes account for under half, and no reason is known for the remainder. The sample includes about 220,000 clones, with about 86% observed a single time. The top ten hold around 3% of the sample. Source material: PBMCs. Receptor source: a woman aged 18-30 years in good health and CMV-seronegative.

The rearrangement uses TRBV6-6 and TRBJ2-7, with D possibly TRBD1 on 5 matching bases. Germline CDR1 MNHNY, CDR2 SVGAGI (reference sequence). The V end lost 4 bases, the J end lost 2 bases, and 6 bases lay between the germline ends. The CDR3 length is 12 residues. The CDR3 DNA reads TGTGCCAGCAGTTCACAGGCCTACGAGCAGTACTTC. This encodes CASSSQAYEQYF.

The CDR3 region is CASSRPDRAYEQYF. The CDR3 DNA follows: TGTGCCAGCAGCCGCCCGGACAGGGCCTACGAGCAGTACTTC. The rearrangement uses TRBV7-9 and TRBJ2-7, with 8 bases fitting TRBD1. Germline CDR1 is SEHNR and CDR2 is FQNEAQ (reference sequence). The J segment lost 2 bases and the V segment lost 5 bases, leaving 5 bases of the junction unmatched. The CDR3 runs to 14 residues. Variable domain in full (rest from reference TRBV7-9 and TRBJ2-7): DTGVSQNPRHKITKRGQNVTFRCDPISEHNRLYWYRQTLGQGPEFLTYFQNEAQLEKSRLLSDRFSAERPKGSFSTLEIQRTEQGDSAMYLCASSRPDRAYEQYFGPGTRLTVT.

The rearrangement links TRBV2 to TRBJ2-7, with 8 bases fitting TRBD2. V was pared by 2 bases and J by 5 bases, with 8 bases of the junction left unmatched. The CDR3 length is 15 residues. Germline loops: CDR1 SNHLY, CDR2 FYNNEI. DNA of the CDR3: TGTGCCAGCAGTGAACTCGGCGGGAGGAGGAACGAGCAGTACTTC. It encodes CASSELGGRRNEQYF.

The chain combines TRBV15 with TRBJ2-1; D is unclear. V was shortened by 0 bases and J by 6 bases, with 12 bases between the two germline ends. CDR3 length: 15 residues. Germline values: CDR1 LNHNV, CDR2 YYDKDF (reference sequence). For the CDR3, the DNA is TGTGCCACCAGCAGAGAAGGTCTAGTCAGCAATGAGCAGTTCTTC. Its protein is CATSREGLVSNEQFF.

The chain combines TRBV27 with TRBJ2-7, with a weak D call TRBD1 (6 bases). In germline, CDR1 is MNHEY, CDR2 SMNVEV (reference sequence). CDR3 length equals 16 residues. With 5 bases removed from V and 2 bases from J, the gap between germline ends came to 19 bases. The CDR3 is CASSPPPETGTYEQYF. The CDR3 region has the DNA TGTGCCAGCAGTCCGCCCCCCGAGACAGGAACCTACGAGCAGTACTTC.

This chain uses TRBV21-1 with TRBJ2-5; the tabulated D call, TRBD2, remains unverified against the DNA. TRBV21-1 constitutes a pseudogene. The CDR3 is 15 amino acids. This chain's CDR3 is CASSLRTSPVETQYF. The CDR3 bases are TGTGCCAGCAGCCTCCGGACTAGTCCCGTCGAGACCCAGTACTTC.

This chain connects TRBV2 to TRBJ1-2; 8 bases line up with TRBD1. The length of the CDR3 is 16 residues. Germline assignment: CDR1 SNHLY and CDR2 FYNNEI. After removal of 4 bases from V and 4 bases from J, the junction contained 11 bases not matched to a gene. The CDR3 DNA reads as TGTGCCAGCAGTGCCGGACAGGGTTTGGGGGGCTATGGCTACACCTTC. Protein: CASSAGQGLGGYGYTF.

The chain links TRBV23-1 to TRBJ1-1, with no clear D. TRBV23-1 counts as an open reading frame of uncertain function. The CDR3 is 10 residues long. Between the trimmed V and J ends, which lost 4 bases and 10 bases, there was a span of 7 bases. CDR3 bases: TGCGCCAGCAGTCGAGAAGTAGCTTTCTTT. Protein product: CASSREVAFF.

This chain joins TRBV10-3 and TRBJ1-3, with 10 bases matching TRBD1. J gave up 3 bases and V 4 bases, and 6 bases lay outside the gene matches. This CDR3 is 16 amino acids long. Germline V gives CDR1 ENHRY, CDR2 SYGVKD. The CDR3 loop reads CAISVDRGTYGNTIYF. DNA of the CDR3: TGTGCCATCAGTGTGGACAGGGGGACGTATGGAAACACCATATATTTT.

J is TRBJ1-2 and V is TRBV27; D possibly corresponds to TRBD1 (6 bases). Per germline, CDR1 MNHEY and CDR2 SMNVEV (reference sequence). The V end was cut by 8 bases, the J end by 8 bases, with 21 bases between. The CDR3 loop spans 14 amino acids. This chain's CDR3 is CASSPGTNGIGYTF. CDR3 DNA: TGTGCCAGCTCACCCGGGACAAACGGTATAGGCTACACCTTC.

The chain combines TRBV7-9 with TRBJ2-1; weak D call: TRBD2 (6 bases). CDR1 is SEHNR, CDR2 FQNEAQ, per germline (reference sequence). The CDR3 contains 13 residues. V was trimmed by 8 bases and J by 7 bases, leaving 15 bases between them. CDR3 in DNA: TGTGCCAGCTTTTATACTGGGGGGAATGAGCAGTTCTTC. Its protein product is CASFYTGGNEQFF.

The chain links TRBV19 to TRBJ2-7; TRBD1 aligns across 8 bases. The CDR3 runs 13 residues. The V gene's germline CDR1 is LNHDA and CDR2 SQIVND (reference sequence). With 8 bases clipped from V and 4 bases from J, the junction kept 7 bases outside the gene matches. DNA of the CDR3: TGTGCCAGTGGAACAGGGGGGACGTACGAGCAGTACTTC. This codes for CASGTGGTYEQYF.

In its sample, this clone was seen a few times. V usage is TRBV2 and J usage is TRBJ1-1, with TRBD1 as a possible D gene (6 bases). Germline lookup yields CDR1 SNHLY and CDR2 FYNNEI. Trimming pared 7 bases from V and 6 bases from J, leaving 18 bases between. CDR3 length equals 14 residues. This CDR3 is CASMLRQALPEAFF. The CDR3 coding sequence is TGTGCCAGCATGCTGCGACAGGCACTCCCTGAAGCTTTCTTT. The full variable domain, with the rest looked up from reference TRBV2 and TRBJ1-1, is EPEVTQTPSHQVTQMGQEVILRCVPISNHLYFYWYRQILGQKVEFLVSFYNNEISEKSEIFDDQFSVERPDGSNFTLKIRSTKLEDSAMYFCASMLRQALPEAFFGQGTRLTVV.

J is TRBJ2-7 and V is TRBV12-5, with 8 bases lining up with TRBD1. The CDR3 runs 20 residues. The germline gives CDR1 LGHNT, CDR2 FRNRAP. The junction had 21 bases not matched to a gene; V was cut back by 1 base and J by 4 bases. The CDR3 spells CASGLDSPHRSDRATYEQYF. In DNA, the CDR3 is TGTGCTAGTGGTTTGGACTCCCCCCATCGGTCGGACAGGGCCACGTACGAGCAGTACTTC. The complete variable domain, with remaining parts taken from reference TRBV12-5 and TRBJ2-7, reads DARVTQTPRHKVTEMGQEVTMRCQPILGHNTVFWYRQTMMQGLELLAYFRNRAPLDDSGMPKDRFSAEMPDATLATLKIQPSEPRDSAVYFCASGLDSPHRSDRATYEQYFGPGTRLTVT.

The chain has TRBV6-5 and TRBJ1-3; D ambiguous. CDR3 length: 14 amino acids. CDR1 MNHEY and CDR2 SVGAGI come from the germline V gene. V was clipped by 6 bases and J by 4 bases, with 13 bases between them. The DNA of the CDR3 is TGTGCCAGCAGCCCCGTGGACTTCGGAAACACCATATATTTT. It yields the protein CASSPVDFGNTIYF.

CDR3 nucleotide sequence: TGTGCCAGCAGCAAAAGTACGGGAGAGGATGTCTCCTACAATGAGCAGTTCTTC. Its protein is CASSKSTGEDVSYNEQFF. V is TRBV7-9 and J is TRBJ2-1, with D maybe TRBD2 (6 bases). V dropped 5 bases and J dropped 0 bases, with 20 bases sitting between them. The germline gives CDR1 SEHNR, CDR2 FQNEAQ (reference sequence). The CDR3 has 18 amino acids. Looking up the rest from reference TRBV7-9 and TRBJ2-1 gives the full variable domain: DTGVSQNPRHKITKRGQNVTFRCDPISEHNRLYWYRQTLGQGPEFLTYFQNEAQLEKSRLLSDRFSAERPKGSFSTLEIQRTEQGDSAMYLCASSKSTGEDVSYNEQFFGPGTRLTVL.

The chain links TRBV9 to TRBJ1-1; D is undetermined. V was cut by 0 bases and J by 3 bases, with 6 bases left in between. Germline CDR1 SGDLS, CDR2 YYNGEE. This CDR3 spans 13 amino acids. CDR3 DNA sequence: TGTGCCAGCAGCGTAGCTATCGACACTGAAGCTTTCTTT. As protein: CASSVAIDTEAFF.

CDR3 sequence reads: CATSKDRAITEAFF. The CDR3 bases are TGTGCCACCAGCAAAGACAGGGCTATCACTGAAGCTTTCTTT. The V and J genes are TRBV15 and TRBJ1-1, with TRBD1 matching 7 bases. This CDR3 has 14 residues. Germline assignment: CDR1 LNHNV and CDR2 YYDKDF (reference sequence). The junction had 6 bases not matched to a gene; V was cut back by 4 bases and J by 4 bases. Combining the CDR3 with reference TRBV15 and TRBJ1-1 gives the whole variable domain DAMVIQNPRYQVTQFGKPVTLSCSQTLNHNVMYWYQQKSSQAPKLLFHYYDKDFNNEADTPDNFQSRRPNTSFCFLDIRSPGLGDTAMYLCATSKDRAITEAFFGQGTRLTVV.

This chain uses TRBV7-9 with TRBJ2-1; 7 positions match TRBD2. The CDR3 covers 14 residues. With 5 bases clipped from V and 6 bases from J, the junction kept 7 bases outside the gene matches. Germline values: CDR1 SEHNR, CDR2 FQNEAQ (reference sequence). The CDR3 here is CASSPPGTINEQFF. The CDR3 DNA sequence: TGTGCCAGCAGCCCCCCCGGGACTATCAATGAGCAGTTCTTC.

This clone was observed a few times. This chain connects TRBV28 to TRBJ1-4, with 9 bases that match TRBD1. The CDR3 extends over 14 amino acids. After removal of 8 bases from V and 5 bases from J, the junction contained 6 bases not matched to a gene. Germline values: CDR1 MDHEN, CDR2 SYDVKM. CDR3 DNA sequence: TGTGCCAGCCGACCCGGGACAGGGAATGAAAAACTGTTTTTT. Protein sequence: CASRPGTGNEKLFF.

The J gene is TRBJ2-1, the V gene TRBV10-3; 8 positions match TRBD1. Trimming took 4 bases from V and 5 from J; bases not matched to a gene: 7. The CDR3 length is 15 residues. Germline assignment: CDR1 ENHRY and CDR2 SYGVKD. The CDR3 loop is CAISGGGTGHNEQFF. The CDR3 DNA follows: TGTGCCATCAGTGGAGGGGGGACAGGTCACAATGAGCAGTTCTTC.

The genes are TRBV5-6 and TRBJ1-1; weak D call: TRBD1 (6 bases). Deletions cut 0 bases from V and 5 bases from J, with 11 bases between. The CDR3 runs to 14 residues. The germline CDR1 and CDR2 sequences are SGHDT and YYEEEE. In DNA form, the CDR3 reads TGTGCCAGCAGCTTGGTCAGGGGTGGAACTGAAGCTTTCTTT. Its translation: CASSLVRGGTEAFF. The variable domain in full, completed from reference TRBV5-6 and TRBJ1-1, reads DAGVTQSPTHLIKTRGQQVTLRCSPKSGHDTVSWYQQALGQGPQFIFQYYEEEERQRGNFPDRFSGHQFPNYSSELNVNALLLGDSALYLCASSLVRGGTEAFFGQGTRLTVV.

The chain joins TRBV6-5 to TRBJ1-3; D uncertain. CDR3 length equals 15 residues. CDR1 MNHEY and CDR2 SVGAGI come from the germline V gene. The V gene lost 5 bases and the J gene lost 0 bases, with 11 bases spanning the gap. The CDR3 region has the DNA TGTGCCAGCAGTGGCAGGTCTCACTCTGGAAACACCATATATTTT. This translates into CASSGRSHSGNTIYF.

V usage is TRBV29-1 and J usage is TRBJ2-1; 9 bases are a match to TRBD2. Trimming cost V 4 bases and J 10 bases; bases outside gene matches: 8. CDR3 size: 13 residues. Germline assignment: CDR1 SQVTM and CDR2 ANQGSEA. The CDR3 sequence is CSVGAGGLGEQFF. The CDR3 nucleotides read TGCAGCGTTGGGGCGGGAGGGCTCGGCGAGCAGTTCTTC.

This clone appeared a single time. The chain carries TRBV9 and TRBJ2-1, with D unresolved. The CDR3 is made up of 12 amino acids. V was clipped by 2 bases and J by 8 bases, with 8 bases between them. The V gene's germline CDR1 is SGDLS and CDR2 YYNGEE. CDR3 protein: CASSVFSHEQFF. The CDR3 DNA sequence: TGTGCCAGCAGCGTTTTTTCTCATGAGCAGTTCTTC.

This chain links TRBV7-9 with TRBJ2-3; the D is unclear. The ends were cut back, 5 bases at V and 0 bases at J, with 12 bases in the middle. Germline V lookup: CDR1 SEHNR, CDR2 FQNEAQ (reference sequence). The CDR3 is made up of 15 amino acids. For the CDR3, the DNA is TGTGCCAGCAGCCCCCTCGATACTAGCACAGATACGCAGTATTTT. Translation: CASSPLDTSTDTQYF.

This clone was observed once. The chain is built from TRBV27 and TRBJ1-2; D remains ambiguous. The CDR3 has 11 amino acids. Germline lookup yields CDR1 MNHEY and CDR2 SMNVEV (reference sequence). Trimming stripped 10 bases from V and 5 bases from J, with 11 bases between. The CDR3 DNA reads as TGTGCCACCTTTGCCACTTATGGCTACACCTTC. It translates to CATFATYGYTF.

The chain carries TRBV28 and TRBJ2-7; D perhaps matches TRBD1 (6 bases). This CDR3 is built from 15 residues. The V end was cut by 3 bases, the J end by 0 bases, with 12 bases between. The germline V gene encodes CDR1 MDHEN and CDR2 SYDVKM. Here the CDR3 DNA reads TGTGCCAGCAGTTTTCCCCGGGACACCTCCTACGAGCAGTACTTC. It codes for CASSFPRDTSYEQYF. Drawing the rest from reference TRBV28 and TRBJ2-7, the complete variable domain is DVKVTQSSRYLVKRTGEKVFLECVQDMDHENMFWYRQDPGLGLRLIYFSYDVKMKEKGDIPEGYSVSREKKERFSLILESASTNQTSMYLCASSFPRDTSYEQYFGPGTRLTVT.

The chain combines TRBV6-1 with TRBJ2-7, with a possible D match to TRBD1 (5 bases). The germline V gene encodes CDR1 MNHNS and CDR2 SASEGT. Trimming took 4 bases from V and 3 from J, leaving 16 bases between them. The length of the CDR3 is 15 residues. CDR3 sequence reads: CASSARGLGLYEQYF. CDR3 coding DNA: TGTGCCAGCAGTGCCCGTGGCTTGGGGCTCTACGAGCAGTACTTC.

The chain has TRBV27 and TRBJ2-7; tentatively, D is TRBD2 (6 bases). The CDR3 runs 16 residues. Germline V gene lookup returns CDR1 MNHEY and CDR2 SMNVEV (reference sequence). Trimming left V 5 bases short and J 2 bases short, with 19 bases between. The CDR3 loop reads CASSPSGGEATYEQYF. The CDR3 nucleotides are TGTGCCAGCAGTCCGAGCGGAGGGGAGGCAACCTACGAGCAGTACTTC.

V is TRBV7-6 and J is TRBJ2-1; 12 bases map to TRBD1. Germline CDR1 and CDR2: SGHVS and FNYEAQ. V lost 2 bases, J lost 6 bases, and 5 bases stayed unmatched. This CDR3 is built from 16 residues. The CDR3 sequence is CASSLPGQGAFNEQFF. CDR3 coding DNA: TGTGCCAGCAGCTTACCGGGACAGGGGGCGTTCAATGAGCAGTTCTTC. The full variable domain, completed using reference TRBV7-6 and TRBJ2-1, is GAGVSQSPRYKVTKRGQDVALRCDPISGHVSLYWYRQALGQGPEFLTYFNYEAQQDKSGLPNDRFSAERPEGSISTLTIQRTEQRDSAMYRCASSLPGQGAFNEQFFGPGTRLTVL.

V is TRBV11-2 and J is TRBJ2-1; 7 bases map to TRBD2. CDR3 size: 16 residues. Germline lookup yields CDR1 SGHAT and CDR2 FQNNGV. The V and J ends lost 3 bases and 4 bases, in that order; junction bases with no gene match: 9. CDR3 sequence: CASSFFTGTTYNEQFF. The CDR3 bases are TGTGCCAGCAGCTTCTTTACCGGGACTACTTACAATGAGCAGTTCTTC.